This T cell receptor (beta chain) emerged from a study of shared clonotypes between healthy human individuals. Study results and caveats: Measured sharing among donors was expected to vary with sequencing depth. Between a handful of donors, naive CD4 clonotypes were shared at a level of about 5%. Incomplete sequencing of sorted subsets was indicated by rarefaction despite large depth.

Naive CD8 cells, CD45RO-negative and positively selected for CCR7, excluded terminally differentiated effector memory CD45RA+ cells. The CDR3 has 12 residues. Germline loops: CDR1 MDHEN, CDR2 SYDVKM. V was cut by 2 bases and J by 3 bases, with 3 bases left in between. The sorted-subset replicate PCRs were given roughly 190 ng DNA, which is tens of thousands of T cell genomes. Measured with immunoSEQ multiplex PCR; TCRdb has only the in-frame clones, and not every one. The sample consists of roughly 2,000,000 clones, approximately 94% of them appearing once. Note on this clone: Its cognate antigen is unknown. The same CDR3 is also encoded by other DNA sequences in this sample.

This chain joins TRBV28 and TRBJ2-3; D ambiguous. The clonotype was recovered from a man aged 18-30 years in good health. The sample was naive CD8+ T cells sorted from blood. The CDR3 bases are TGTGCCAGCAGTTTACCTACAGATACGCAGTATTTT. This codes for CASSLPTDTQYF.